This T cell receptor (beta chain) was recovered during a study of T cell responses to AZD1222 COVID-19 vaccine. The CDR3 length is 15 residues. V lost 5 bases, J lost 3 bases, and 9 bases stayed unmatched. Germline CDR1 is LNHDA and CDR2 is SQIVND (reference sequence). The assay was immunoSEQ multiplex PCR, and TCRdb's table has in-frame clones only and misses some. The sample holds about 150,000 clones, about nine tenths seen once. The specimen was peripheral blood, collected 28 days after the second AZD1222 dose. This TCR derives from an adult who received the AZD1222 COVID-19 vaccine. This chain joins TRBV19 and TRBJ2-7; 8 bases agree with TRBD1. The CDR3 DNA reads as TGTGCCAGTAGTCCCGTAGGGACAGGACACTACGAGCAGTACTTC. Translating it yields CASSPVGTGHYEQYF.